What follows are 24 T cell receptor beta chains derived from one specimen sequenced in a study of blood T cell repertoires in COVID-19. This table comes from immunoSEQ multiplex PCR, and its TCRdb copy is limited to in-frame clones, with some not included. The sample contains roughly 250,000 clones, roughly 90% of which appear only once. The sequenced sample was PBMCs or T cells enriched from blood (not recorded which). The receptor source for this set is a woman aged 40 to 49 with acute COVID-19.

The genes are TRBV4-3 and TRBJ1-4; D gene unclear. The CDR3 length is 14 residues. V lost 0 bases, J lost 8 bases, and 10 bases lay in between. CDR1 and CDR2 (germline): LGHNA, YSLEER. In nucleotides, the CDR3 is TGCGCCAGCAGCCAAGATGAAGCCCGAGAAAAACTGTTTTTT. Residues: CASSQDEAREKLFF.

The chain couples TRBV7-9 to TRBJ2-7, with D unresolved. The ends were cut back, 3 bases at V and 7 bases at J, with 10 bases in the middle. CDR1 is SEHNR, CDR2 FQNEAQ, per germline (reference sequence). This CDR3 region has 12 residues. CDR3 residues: CASSFSSGEQYF. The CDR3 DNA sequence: TGTGCCAGCAGCTTTTCGTCAGGAGAGCAGTACTTC.

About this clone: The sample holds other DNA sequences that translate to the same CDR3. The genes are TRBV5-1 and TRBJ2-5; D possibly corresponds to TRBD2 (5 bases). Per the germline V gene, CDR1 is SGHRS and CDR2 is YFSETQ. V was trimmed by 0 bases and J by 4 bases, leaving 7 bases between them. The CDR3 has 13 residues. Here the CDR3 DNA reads TGCGCCAGCAGCTTGGGCGGACTAGAGACCCAGTACTTC. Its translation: CASSLGGLETQYF. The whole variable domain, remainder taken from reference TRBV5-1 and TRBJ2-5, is KAGVTQTPRYLIKTRGQQVTLSCSPISGHRSVSWYQQTPGQGLQFLFEYFSETQRNKGNFPGRFSGRQFSNSRSEMNVSTLELGDSALYLCASSLGGLETQYFGPGTRLLVL.

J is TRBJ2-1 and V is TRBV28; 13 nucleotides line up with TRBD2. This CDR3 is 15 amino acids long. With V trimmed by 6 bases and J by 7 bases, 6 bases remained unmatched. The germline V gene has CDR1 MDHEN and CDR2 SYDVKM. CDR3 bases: TGTGCCAGCAGCTCACTAGCGGGAGGGCCGAATGAGCAGTTCTTC. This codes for CASSSLAGGPNEQFF. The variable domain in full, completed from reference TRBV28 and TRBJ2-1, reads DVKVTQSSRYLVKRTGEKVFLECVQDMDHENMFWYRQDPGLGLRLIYFSYDVKMKEKGDIPEGYSVSREKKERFSLILESASTNQTSMYLCASSSLAGGPNEQFFGPGTRLTVL.

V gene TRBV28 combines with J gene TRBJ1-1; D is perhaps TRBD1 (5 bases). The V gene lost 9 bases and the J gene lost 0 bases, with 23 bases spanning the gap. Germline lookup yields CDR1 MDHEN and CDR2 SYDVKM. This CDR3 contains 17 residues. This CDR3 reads CASPGPIRAGMNTEAFF. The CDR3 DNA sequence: TGTGCCAGTCCGGGCCCCATCAGGGCTGGCATGAACACTGAAGCTTTCTTT.

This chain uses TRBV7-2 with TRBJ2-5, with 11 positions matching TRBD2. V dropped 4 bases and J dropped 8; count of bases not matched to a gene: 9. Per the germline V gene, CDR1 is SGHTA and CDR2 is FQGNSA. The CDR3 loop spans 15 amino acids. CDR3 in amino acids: CASSSSGTSGRTQYF. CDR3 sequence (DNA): TGTGCCAGCAGCTCCTCCGGGACTAGCGGACGTACCCAGTACTTC. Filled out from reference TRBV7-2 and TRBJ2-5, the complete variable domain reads GAGVSQSPSNKVTEKGKDVELRCDPISGHTALYWYRQSLGQGLEFLIYFQGNSAPDKSGLPSDRFSAERTGGSVSTLTIQRTQQEDSAVYLCASSSSGTSGRTQYFGPGTRLLVL.

The CDR3 spells CASQDAAGTGELFF. The CDR3 bases are TGTGCCAGCCAGGATGCCGCTGGGACCGGGGAGCTGTTTTTT. The chain has TRBV2 and TRBJ2-2; D ambiguous. There are 14 residues in the CDR3. V gave up 8 bases and J gave up 5 bases, with 15 bases separating them. Germline V gene sequence: CDR1 SNHLY, CDR2 FYNNEI.

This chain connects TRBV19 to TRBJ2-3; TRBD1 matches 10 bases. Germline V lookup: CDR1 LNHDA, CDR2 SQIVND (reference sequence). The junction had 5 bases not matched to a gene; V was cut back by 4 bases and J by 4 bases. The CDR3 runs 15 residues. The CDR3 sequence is CASSRWDRGSDTQYF. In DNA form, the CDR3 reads TGTGCCAGTAGTAGGTGGGACAGGGGCTCAGATACGCAGTATTTT.

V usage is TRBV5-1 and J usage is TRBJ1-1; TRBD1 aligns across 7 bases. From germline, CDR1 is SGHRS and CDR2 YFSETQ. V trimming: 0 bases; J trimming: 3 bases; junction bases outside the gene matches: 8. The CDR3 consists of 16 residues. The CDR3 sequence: CASSLEGDRVDTEAFF. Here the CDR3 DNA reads TGCGCCAGCAGCTTGGAGGGTGACAGGGTCGACACTGAAGCTTTCTTT.

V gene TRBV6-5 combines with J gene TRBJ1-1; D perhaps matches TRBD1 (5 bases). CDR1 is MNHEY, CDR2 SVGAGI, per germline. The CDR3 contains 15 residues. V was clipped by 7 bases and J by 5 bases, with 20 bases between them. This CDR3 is CASTREGRKVTEAFF. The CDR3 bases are TGTGCCAGCACTCGGGAGGGGCGTAAAGTGACTGAAGCTTTCTTT.

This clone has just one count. The CDR3 spells CASSEARGGSLGAFF. In DNA form, the CDR3 reads TGTGCCAGCAGTGAAGCCCGGGGGGGGTCCCTAGGAGCTTTCTTT. The J gene is TRBJ1-1, the V gene TRBV2; weak D call: TRBD1 (5 bases). V was pared by 0 bases and J by 10 bases, with 18 bases between. The CDR3 is made up of 15 amino acids. Germline assignment: CDR1 SNHLY and CDR2 FYNNEI.

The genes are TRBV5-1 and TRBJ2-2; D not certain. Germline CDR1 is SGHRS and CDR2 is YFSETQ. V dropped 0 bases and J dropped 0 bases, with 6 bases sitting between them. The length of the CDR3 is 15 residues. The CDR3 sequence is CASSLGQTNTGELFF. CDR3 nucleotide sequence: TGCGCCAGCAGCTTGGGGCAGACGAACACCGGGGAGCTGTTTTTT.

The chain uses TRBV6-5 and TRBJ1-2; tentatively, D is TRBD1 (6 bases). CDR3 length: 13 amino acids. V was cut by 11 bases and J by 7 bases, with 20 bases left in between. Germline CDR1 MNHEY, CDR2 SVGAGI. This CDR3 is CALHTLGTLGYTF. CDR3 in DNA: TGTGCCCTCCATACCCTCGGGACACTTGGCTACACCTTC.

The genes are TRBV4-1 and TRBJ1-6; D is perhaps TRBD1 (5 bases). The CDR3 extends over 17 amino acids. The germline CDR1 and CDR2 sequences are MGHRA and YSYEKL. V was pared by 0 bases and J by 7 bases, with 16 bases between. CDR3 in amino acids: CASSQDPPTGRNSPLHF. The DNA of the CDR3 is TGCGCCAGCAGCCAAGATCCCCCAACAGGTCGCAATTCACCCCTCCACTTT.

CDR3 sequence: CASSLATGSETQYF. The CDR3 DNA is TGTGCCAGCAGCTTAGCGACAGGGTCGGAGACCCAGTACTTC. V gene TRBV7-9 combines with J gene TRBJ2-5; 7 nucleotides agree with TRBD1. CDR1 and CDR2 from the germline V gene are SEHNR and FQNEAQ (reference sequence). V lost 0 bases to trimming and J lost 5 bases; unmatched junction nucleotides: 3. The CDR3 is 14 amino acids.

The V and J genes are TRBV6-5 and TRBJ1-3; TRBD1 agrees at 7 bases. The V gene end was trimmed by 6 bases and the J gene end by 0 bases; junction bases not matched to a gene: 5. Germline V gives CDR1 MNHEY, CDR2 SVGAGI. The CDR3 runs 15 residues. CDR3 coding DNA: TGTGCCAGCAGCCGGGACAGTGGCTCTGGAAACACCATATATTTT. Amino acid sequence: CASSRDSGSGNTIYF.

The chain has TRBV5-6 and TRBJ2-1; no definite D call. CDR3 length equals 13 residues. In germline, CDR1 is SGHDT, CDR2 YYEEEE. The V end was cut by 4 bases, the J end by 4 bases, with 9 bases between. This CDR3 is CASSPGSYNEQFF. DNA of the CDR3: TGTGCCAGCAGCCCTGGCTCTTACAATGAGCAGTTCTTC. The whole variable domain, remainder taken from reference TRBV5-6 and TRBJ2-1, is DAGVTQSPTHLIKTRGQQVTLRCSPKSGHDTVSWYQQALGQGPQFIFQYYEEEERQRGNFPDRFSGHQFPNYSSELNVNALLLGDSALYLCASSPGSYNEQFFGPGTRLTVL.

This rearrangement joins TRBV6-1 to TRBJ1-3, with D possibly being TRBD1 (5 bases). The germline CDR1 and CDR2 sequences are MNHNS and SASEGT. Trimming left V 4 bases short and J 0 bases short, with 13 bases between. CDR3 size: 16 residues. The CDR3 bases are TGTGCCAGCAGTGGGCGCGGGGGTAGCTCTGGAAACACCATATATTTT. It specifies CASSGRGGSSGNTIYF.

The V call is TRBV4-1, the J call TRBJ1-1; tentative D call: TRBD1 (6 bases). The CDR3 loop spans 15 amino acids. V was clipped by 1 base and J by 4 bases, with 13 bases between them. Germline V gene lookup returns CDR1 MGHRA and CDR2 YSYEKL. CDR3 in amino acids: CASSQVWGGGTEAFF. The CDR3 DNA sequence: TGCGCCAGCAGCCAAGTGTGGGGAGGGGGCACTGAAGCTTTCTTT.

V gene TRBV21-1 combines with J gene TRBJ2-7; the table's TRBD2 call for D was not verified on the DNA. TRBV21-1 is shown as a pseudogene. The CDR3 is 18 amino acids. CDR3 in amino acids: CASSNNPPPGSGLYEQYF. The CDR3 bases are TGTGCCAGCAGCAATAACCCTCCCCCGGGTAGCGGGCTCTACGAGCAGTACTTC.

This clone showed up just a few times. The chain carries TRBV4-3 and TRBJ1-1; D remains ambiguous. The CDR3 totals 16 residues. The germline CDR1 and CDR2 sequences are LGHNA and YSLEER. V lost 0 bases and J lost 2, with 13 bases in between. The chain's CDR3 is CASSQELAGYNTEAFF. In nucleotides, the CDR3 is TGCGCCAGCAGCCAAGAATTGGCAGGATACAACACTGAAGCTTTCTTT.

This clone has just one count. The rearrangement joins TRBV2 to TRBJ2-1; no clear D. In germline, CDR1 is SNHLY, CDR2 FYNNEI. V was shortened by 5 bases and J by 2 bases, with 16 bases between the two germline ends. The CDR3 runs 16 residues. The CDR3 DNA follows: TGTGCCAGCAGTAAGATTAGTAATGTGGCCTACAATGAGCAGTTCTTC. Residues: CASSKISNVAYNEQFF.

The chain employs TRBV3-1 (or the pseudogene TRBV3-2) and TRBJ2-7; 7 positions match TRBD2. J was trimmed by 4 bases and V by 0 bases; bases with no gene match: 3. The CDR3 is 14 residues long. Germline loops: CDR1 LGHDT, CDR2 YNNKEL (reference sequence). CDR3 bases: TGTGCCAGCAGCCAAGATTGGGGGGGATACGAGCAGTACTTC. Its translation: CASSQDWGGYEQYF.

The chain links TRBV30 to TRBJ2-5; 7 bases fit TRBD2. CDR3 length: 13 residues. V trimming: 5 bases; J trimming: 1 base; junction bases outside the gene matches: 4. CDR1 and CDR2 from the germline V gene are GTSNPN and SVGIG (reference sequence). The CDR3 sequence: CAWAGGFQETQYF. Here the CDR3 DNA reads TGTGCCTGGGCCGGGGGGTTCCAAGAGACCCAGTACTTC.